This entry is about one T cell receptor beta chain. What it binds is not known. In germline, CDR1 is MGHDK, CDR2 SYGVNS. Trimming took 4 bases from V and 3 from J, leaving 13 bases between them. The CDR3 is 14 residues long. Noted time point: persistent/refractory GD, antithyroid drugs over 5 years with positive TRAb. PBMC RNA served as the TCR library source. In building TCR beta libraries, iRepertoire HTBI primers were used together with Arm-PCR of CDR3 regions. TCRdb reanalysed the multiplex PCR reads using MiXCR and keeps one entry per CDR3 protein. The sample lists 700,000 or so distinct CDR3 sequences; around 30% were seen once. These data are taken from a study of regulatory T cells in long-lasting Graves disease. Study-level findings and limits: Few sampled subjects may have lowered accuracy. Persistent Graves' patients showed less TCR diversity than newly diagnosed patients showed.

The sample in question was peripheral blood mononuclear cells (PBMCs), obtained when the disease was refractory, from a patient treated with antithyroid drugs. The chain uses TRBV25-1 and TRBJ2-7; D uncertain. The sequence derives from a female donor with Graves disease. CDR3 bases: TGTGCCAGCAGTGCCGTAGACGGCTTCTACGAGCAGTACTTC. It is translated as CASSAVDGFYEQYF.